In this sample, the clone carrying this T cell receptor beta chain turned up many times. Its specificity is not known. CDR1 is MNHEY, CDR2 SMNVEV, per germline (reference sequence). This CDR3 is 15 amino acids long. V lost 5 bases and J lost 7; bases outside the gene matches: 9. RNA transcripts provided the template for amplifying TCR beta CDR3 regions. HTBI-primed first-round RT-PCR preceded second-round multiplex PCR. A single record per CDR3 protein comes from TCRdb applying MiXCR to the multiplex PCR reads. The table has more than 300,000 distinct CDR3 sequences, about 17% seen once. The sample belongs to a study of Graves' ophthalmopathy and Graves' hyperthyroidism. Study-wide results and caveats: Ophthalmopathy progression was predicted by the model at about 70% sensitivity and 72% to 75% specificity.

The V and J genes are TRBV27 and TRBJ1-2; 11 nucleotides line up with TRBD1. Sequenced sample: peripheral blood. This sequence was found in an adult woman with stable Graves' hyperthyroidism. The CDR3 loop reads CASSPRTGGMFGYTF. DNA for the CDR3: TGTGCCAGCAGTCCACGGACAGGGGGCATGTTTGGCTACACCTTC.